This T cell receptor beta chain was obtained from a study of circulating and synovial CD4+ cells in juvenile arthritis. V lost 0 bases and J lost 2, with 10 bases in between. The CDR3 loop spans 16 amino acids. CDR1 and CDR2 from the germline V gene are LGHNA and YSLEER. The protocol was immunoSEQ multiplex PCR, while the TCRdb copy is restricted to in-frame clones and leaves out a portion. The sample lists 36,000 or so clones, approximately 94% seen once, with 0.55% to 0.85% in the top ten. The sequenced material came from CD4+ T cells from blood. The chain carries TRBV4-3 and TRBJ2-2; no definite D call. The clonotype was recovered from a human donor with juvenile idiopathic arthritis. CDR3 bases: TGCGCCAGCAGCCAAGATCGACATCCAAACACCGGGGAGCTGTTTTTT. It codes for CASSQDRHPNTGELFF.